The rows below give T cell receptor beta chains drawn from one sample of a study of T cell repertoires in cytomegalovirus infection. One entry per CDR3 protein, called by TCRdb with MiXCR from the reads. The sample holds around 800,000 distinct CDR3 sequences, over 25% seen once. These TCRs are of unknown antigen specificity. Sequences were derived from cultured CD8+ T cells from PBMCs, sampled from culture after CMV antigen stimulation. The receptor set was obtained from a human donor in good health (CMV status not recorded). Some clones in this sample may be carry-over from other donors' samples. The CDR3 runs from the conserved cysteine through the conserved F or W. A D gene is named only where the DNA matches it firmly. Clone size is not always given. Where it is, it says once, few, many or a class for expanded clones.

abundance | j_gene | d_gene | v_gene | CDR3aa | CDR3nt
NA | TRBJ1-1 | NA | TRBV6-6 | CASSYSRQGYLVNTEAFF | TGTGCCAGCAGTTACTCGAGGCAGGGGTACTTGGTGAACACTGAAGCTTTCTTT
NA | TRBJ2-1 | TRBD1 | TRBV14 | CASSNTGGSEQFF | TGTGCCAGCAGCAATACAGGGGGCAGTGAGCAGTTCTTC
few | TRBJ1-1 | NA | TRBV7-9 | CASLGGSDTEAFF | TGTGCCAGCTTGGGGGGCTCGGACACTGAAGCTTTCTTT
NA | TRBJ2-1 | TRBD2 | TRBV29-1 | CSVEGSASGAYNEQFF | TGCAGCGTTGAAGGGTCGGCTAGCGGGGCCTACAATGAGCAGTTCTTC
many | TRBJ2-1 | TRBD2 | TRBV7-2 | CAAGTSGGAYNEQFF | TGTGCCGCCGGGACTAGCGGGGGGGCTTACAATGAGCAGTTCTTC
NA | TRBJ2-4 | TRBD1 | TRBV4-3 | CASSPLGQGEAKNIQYF | TGCGCCAGCAGCCCTTTAGGACAGGGGGAAGCCAAAAACATTCAGTACTTC
many | TRBJ1-5 | NA | TRBV7-2 | CASSLDRSVNQPQHF | TGTGCCAGCAGCTTAGACCGTTCGGTAAATCAGCCCCAGCATTTT
few | TRBJ2-7 | NA | TRBV19 | CASSMGVGYEQYF | TGTGCCAGTAGTATGGGGGTGGGCTACGAGCAGTACTTC
few | TRBJ2-3 | NA | TRBV7-6 | CASSPSWDGTDTQYF | TGTGCCAGCAGCCCTTCCTGGGACGGCACAGATACGCAGTATTTT
NA | TRBJ2-5 | TRBD1 | TRBV20-1 | CSAWDRGKETQYF | TGCAGTGCTTGGGACAGGGGCAAAGAGACCCAGTACTTC
NA | TRBJ2-2 | TRBD1 | TRBV24-1 | CATSDYRGSTGELFF | TGTGCCACCAGTGATTACAGGGGATCCACCGGGGAGCTGTTTTTT
few | TRBJ1-5 | NA | TRBV19 | CASSIGWEYSNQPQHF | TGTGCCAGTAGTATAGGTTGGGAATACAGCAATCAGCCCCAGCATTTT
NA | TRBJ2-7 | TRBD1 | TRBV18 | CASSPGTAMEQYF | TGTGCCAGCTCACCCGGGACAGCCATGGAGCAGTACTTC
many | TRBJ2-1 | NA | TRBV6-2/TRBV6-3 | CASSPDDEGNEQFF | TGTGCCAGCAGTCCCGACGATGAGGGCAATGAGCAGTTCTTC
few | TRBJ2-3 | NA | TRBV20-1 | CSARGGQPALAQYF | TGCAGTGCTAGAGGGGGTCAGCCGGCTTTGGCGCAGTATTTT
NA | TRBJ1-1 | TRBD1 | TRBV7-9 | CASRPTGEAFF | TGTGCCAGCAGACCGACAGGGGAAGCTTTCTTT
few | TRBJ1-2 | NA | TRBV29-1 | CSVETSQVYGYTF | TGCAGCGTTGAAACTTCCCAGGTCTATGGCTACACCTTC
NA | TRBJ1-2 | NA | TRBV7-3 | CASSLLSSYGYTF | TGTGCCAGCAGCCTCCTAAGCAGCTATGGCTACACCTTC
few | TRBJ2-3 | NA | TRBV10-3 | CAISEWQAESTDTQYF | TGTGCCATCAGTGAGTGGCAGGCGGAGAGCACAGATACGCAGTATTTT
few | TRBJ1-4 | NA | TRBV7-9 | CASRRLGTNEKLFF | TGTGCCAGCAGGCGCTTGGGGACTAATGAAAAACTGTTTTTT
many | TRBJ2-7 | NA | TRBV7-2 | CASSLAVDSPTYEQYF | TGTGCCAGCAGCTTAGCCGTGGACTCCCCTACCTACGAGCAGTACTTC
once | TRBJ2-1 | NA | TRBV28 | CASSYPLEIHNEQFF | TGTGCCAGCAGTTACCCCCTCGAGATTCACAATGAGCAGTTCTTC
NA | TRBJ1-2 | NA | TRBV27 | CASSYLPLVHGYTF | TGTGCCAGCAGTTATCTACCCCTGGTCCATGGCTACACCTTC
many | TRBJ2-1 | NA | TRBV5-5 | CASSLSQDSYNEQFF | TGTGCCAGCAGCTTGAGTCAGGACTCCTACAATGAGCAGTTCTTC
NA | TRBJ1-1 | NA | TRBV2 | CAKIERREQGARKAFF | TGTGCCAAAATTGAGAGGAGGGAACAGGGAGCGAGGAAAGCTTTCTTT
many | TRBJ2-1 | NA | TRBV7-8 | CASLRAAYNEQFF | TGTGCCAGCCTCCGGGCGGCCTACAATGAGCAGTTCTTC
NA | TRBJ1-2 | NA | TRBV29-1 | CSVPGPGGTEGYTF | TGCAGCGTTCCGGGGCCGGGGGGAACGGAAGGCTACACCTTC
few | TRBJ2-4 | NA | TRBV7-3 | CASSLSTGAKNIQYF | TGTGCCAGCAGCTTAAGCACGGGGGCCAAAAACATTCAGTACTTC
NA | TRBJ1-5 | NA | TRBV15 | CATSRPGEGVSNQPQHF | TGTGCCACCAGCAGACCGGGAGAGGGGGTCAGCAATCAGCCCCAGCATTTT